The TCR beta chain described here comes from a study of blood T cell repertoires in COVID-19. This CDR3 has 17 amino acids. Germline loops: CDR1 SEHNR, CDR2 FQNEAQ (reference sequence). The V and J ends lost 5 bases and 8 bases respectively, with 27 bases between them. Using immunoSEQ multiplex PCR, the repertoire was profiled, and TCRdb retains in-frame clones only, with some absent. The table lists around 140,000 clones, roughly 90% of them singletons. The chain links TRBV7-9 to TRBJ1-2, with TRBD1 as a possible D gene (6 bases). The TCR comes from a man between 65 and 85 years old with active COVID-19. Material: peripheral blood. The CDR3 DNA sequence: TGTGCCAGCAGCCCCGCGGGGGTGGGGGGGCTTGTAACGGGCTACACCTTC. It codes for CASSPAGVGGLVTGYTF.